The 32 T cell receptor beta chains given below trace back to one sample, sequenced in a study of T cell repertoires in cytomegalovirus infection. Via MiXCR, TCRdb re-called the reads, giving one row per CDR3 protein. The table has some 300,000 distinct CDR3 sequences, around 9.6% seen once. The material sequenced was PBMCs. These receptors were obtained from a human donor in good health (CMV status not recorded). Some clones in this sample may be carry-over from other donors' samples.

This clonotype was counted at least ten times. The chain employs TRBV7-2 and TRBJ1-2; 11 bases fit TRBD1. The trim removed 4 bases at V and 2 bases at J, leaving 3 bases unmatched. This CDR3 comprises 15 residues. From germline, CDR1 is SGHTA and CDR2 FQGNSA. CDR3 amino acids: CASSSRTGGNYGYTF. The CDR3 nucleotides are TGTGCCAGCAGCTCCCGGACAGGGGGCAACTATGGCTACACCTTC.

The rearrangement links TRBV20-1 to TRBJ2-7; D gene uncertain. The CDR3 length is 13 residues. With 3 bases removed from V and 3 bases from J, the gap between germline ends came to 12 bases. Germline V CDR1 and CDR2: DFQATT, SNEGSKA (reference sequence). The CDR3, as DNA: TGCAGTGCTAGGAAGGACGGTCTCTACGAGCAGTACTTC. Its protein is CSARKDGLYEQYF.

The chain couples TRBV28 to TRBJ2-3; 7 bases line up with TRBD2. Trimming cost V 10 bases and J 4 bases; bases outside gene matches: 8. Germline values: CDR1 MDHEN, CDR2 SYDVKM. The CDR3 length is 13 residues. CDR3 residues: CATSGGIPDTQYF. Here the CDR3 DNA reads TGTGCCACCTCGGGAGGTATACCAGATACGCAGTATTTT.

As for this clonotype: A much larger clone differs from this one at a single base, so this may be a read error. The CDR3 ends on some other residue instead of the conserved phenylalanine or tryptophan, so this is likely a read error. V is TRBV25-1 and J is TRBJ2-3, with D perhaps matching TRBD2 (6 bases). The length of the CDR3 is 15 residues. The germline V gene encodes CDR1 MGHDK and CDR2 SYGVNS. V was cut by 1 base and J by 0 bases, with 8 bases left in between. The CDR3 nucleotides are TGTGCCAGCAGTGAATGGGCGGGGAGCACAGATACGCAGTATATT. Its protein product is CASSEWAGSTDTQYI.

This clonotype has a handful of counts. CDR3 loop: CSVGLDFGYTQYF. CDR3 nucleotide sequence: TGCAGCGTTGGTCTGGATTTCGGATATACGCAGTATTTT. The chain couples TRBV29-1 to TRBJ2-3; D unresolved. V gave up 4 bases and J gave up 7 bases, with 15 bases separating them. Germline values: CDR1 SQVTM, CDR2 ANQGSEA. The CDR3 has 13 amino acids.

This clonotype occurred a few times. The chain joins TRBV14 to TRBJ2-3; TRBD2 matches 12 bases. With V trimmed by 5 bases and J by 2 bases, 8 bases remained unmatched. The CDR3 spans 17 residues. Germline CDR1 SGHDN, CDR2 FVKESK. The chain's CDR3 is CASSDGLAGSYTDTQYF. As DNA, the CDR3 is TGTGCCAGCAGCGATGGACTAGCGGGGAGCTACACAGATACGCAGTATTTT.

The table lists this clonotype with a few counts. V and J are TRBV19 and TRBJ1-1, with D perhaps matching TRBD1 (6 bases). The CDR3 runs 13 residues. Trimming removed 3 bases at V and 7 bases at J, with 12 bases between. In germline, CDR1 is LNHDA, CDR2 SQIVND (reference sequence). The CDR3 DNA reads as TGTGCCAGTAGTATCGGGGGGCCAGGTGAAGCTTTCTTT. This translates into CASSIGGPGEAFF.

There are many counts of this clonotype. This chain connects TRBV12-3 or TRBV12-4 to TRBJ1-2, with D perhaps TRBD1 (6 bases). The ends were cut back, 3 bases at V and 7 bases at J, with 9 bases in the middle. The CDR3 has 12 amino acids. Here the CDR3 reads CASSLGGLGYTF. The CDR3 coding sequence is TGTGCCAGCAGTTTGGGGGGGCTTGGCTACACCTTC.

This clonotype was detected many times. The rearrangement uses TRBV25-1 and TRBJ1-5; possible D gene TRBD1, 6 bases. Trimming stripped 2 bases from V and 5 bases from J, with 10 bases between. Germline V gives CDR1 MGHDK, CDR2 SYGVNS. The CDR3 loop spans 14 amino acids. The CDR3 nucleotides are TGTGCCAGCAGTGAAACAGGGACGGATCAGCCCCAGCATTTT. Translated, it gives CASSETGTDQPQHF.

There are many counts of this clonotype. The chain combines TRBV5-4 with TRBJ2-7; D is possibly TRBD2 (6 bases). Germline assignment: CDR1 SGHNT and CDR2 YYREEE (reference sequence). V was cut by 5 bases and J by 6 bases, with 15 bases left in between. The CDR3 totals 13 residues. CDR3 bases: TGTGCCAGCAGATCCGGGGCCGGGGGCGAGCAGTACGTC. Encoded protein: CASRSGAGGEQYV.

The rearrangement links TRBV2 to TRBJ2-1; 10 bases match TRBD2. Trimming cost V 4 bases and J 5 bases; bases outside gene matches: 5. This CDR3 has 15 residues. Germline V lookup: CDR1 SNHLY, CDR2 FYNNEI. This chain's CDR3 is CASSVQRGGNNEQFF. The CDR3 DNA reads TGTGCCAGCAGTGTTCAGCGGGGGGGTAACAATGAGCAGTTCTTC.

This sequence joins TRBV7-9 and TRBJ2-7; tentatively, D is TRBD1 (7 bases). Per the germline V gene, CDR1 is SEHNR and CDR2 is FQNEAQ (reference sequence). Trimming pared 3 bases from V and 3 bases from J, leaving 12 bases between. This CDR3 is 14 amino acids long. The CDR3 DNA follows: TGTGCCAGCAGCTTCGGTCAGGGGGGCTACGAGCAGTACGTC. Its translation is CASSFGQGGYEQYV.

At least ten counts were recorded for this clonotype. This chain joins TRBV7-2 and TRBJ2-6; a possible D gene is TRBD2 (5 bases). Germline CDR1 is SGHTA and CDR2 is FQGNSA. The CDR3 extends over 17 amino acids. V was cut by 3 bases and J by 0 bases, with 12 bases left in between. This CDR3 reads CASSFASQHSGANVLTF. The CDR3 DNA sequence: TGTGCCAGCAGCTTTGCTAGCCAGCACTCTGGGGCCAACGTCCTGACTTTC.

Points on this clonotype: The junction and the germline gene differ at one end; a read error may be behind it. The V call is TRBV4-1, the J call TRBJ2-7; TRBD2 matches 7 bases. The CDR3 contains 15 residues. Germline V gene lookup returns CDR1 MGHRA and CDR2 YSYEKL. The DNA for the CDR3 is TGTGCCAGCAGCCAAGAGTCTAGCGGCGCCTACGAGCAGTACTTC. Translated, it gives CASSQESSGAYEQYF.

This clonotype occurred many times. The chain combines TRBV6-1 with TRBJ1-5; D remains ambiguous. Germline V CDR1 and CDR2: MNHNS, SASEGT. V lost 2 bases, J lost 4 bases, and 15 bases lay in between. The CDR3 is made up of 16 amino acids. CDR3 nucleotide sequence: TGTGCCAGCAGTGAAAATTCATCGGGTCCGAATCAGCCCCAGCATTTT. Its protein product is CASSENSSGPNQPQHF.

The chain combines TRBV20-1 with TRBJ2-1; 11 nucleotides agree with TRBD1. J gave up 6 bases and V 0 bases, and 7 bases lay outside the gene matches. The CDR3 has 16 residues. In germline, CDR1 is DFQATT, CDR2 SNEGSKA (reference sequence). In DNA form, the CDR3 reads TGCAGTGCTAGAGATATGGACAGGGGGCTGATCAATGAGCAGTTCTTC. Its protein is CSARDMDRGLINEQFF.

Only a few counts were recorded for this clonotype. The V call is TRBV6-2 or TRBV6-3, the J call TRBJ2-1, with a possible D match to TRBD2 (7 bases). V was trimmed by 7 bases and J by 3 bases, leaving 16 bases between them. The germline V gene encodes CDR1 MNHEY and CDR2 SVGEGT. This CDR3 is 15 amino acids long. The CDR3 sequence: CASTWGGARYNEQFF. The CDR3 DNA reads TGTGCCAGCACCTGGGGGGGGGCCCGCTACAATGAGCAGTTCTTC.

At least ten counts were recorded for this clonotype. The V gene is TRBV12-3 or TRBV12-4, the J gene TRBJ1-5; D is unclear. V lost 7 bases, J lost 4 bases, and 8 bases lay in between. This CDR3 has 12 amino acids. The CDR3 reads CASTMGNQPQHF. CDR3 nucleotides: TGTGCCAGCACCATGGGAAATCAGCCCCAGCATTTT.

The chain couples TRBV14 to TRBJ2-7; D is possibly TRBD1 (6 bases). With 0 bases removed from V and 5 bases from J, the gap between germline ends came to 11 bases. CDR1 and CDR2 from the germline V gene are SGHDN and FVKESK. This CDR3 spans 14 amino acids. CDR3 protein: CASSQEQGYNEQYF. CDR3 coding DNA: TGTGCCAGCAGCCAAGAGCAGGGGTACAACGAGCAGTACTTC.

This clonotype appeared many times. The genes are TRBV7-9 and TRBJ2-1; D not resolved. The CDR3 has 15 amino acids. The V and J ends lost 2 bases and 4 bases respectively, with 12 bases between them. CDR1 is SEHNR, CDR2 FQNEAQ, per germline (reference sequence). CDR3 coding DNA: TGTGCCAGCAGCTTACCCCGTTCACCGTACAATGAGCAGTTCTTC. Translating gives CASSLPRSPYNEQFF.

As regards this clonotype: A read error is possible here, since a much larger clone lies one base away. This chain connects TRBV6-5 to TRBJ1-4, with 8 bases lining up with TRBD1. The CDR3 totals 15 residues. The germline V gene has CDR1 MNHEY and CDR2 SVGAGI. The CDR3 protein is CASSFYRGVYERLFF. The CDR3 DNA reads as TGTGCCAGCAGTTTTTACAGGGGGGTCTATGAAAGACTGTTTTTT.

At least ten counts were recorded for this clonotype. The CDR3 sequence: CASSYSNREAYEQYV. For the CDR3, the DNA is TGTGCCAGCAGTTACTCGAACAGGGAGGCCTACGAGCAGTACGTC. The chain is built from TRBV6-2 or TRBV6-3 and TRBJ2-7, with D possibly called TRBD1 or TRBD2 (6 bases each). The CDR3 is made up of 15 amino acids. Trimming stripped 0 bases from V and 2 bases from J, with 11 bases between. Per germline, CDR1 MNHEY and CDR2 SVGEGT.

This clonotype was observed at least ten times. This chain connects TRBV5-1 to TRBJ2-5, with TRBD1 identical over 9 bases. Looked up from germline, CDR1 is SGHRS and CDR2 is YFSETQ. Trimming at V came to 5 bases and at J to 5 bases, leaving 7 bases not matched to a gene. This CDR3 spans 14 amino acids. CDR3 amino acids: CASSMTGGGETQYF. The CDR3 DNA is TGCGCCAGCAGTATGACAGGGGGAGGGGAGACCCAGTACTTC.

This clonotype appeared a few times. The chain uses TRBV18 and TRBJ2-7, with TRBD1 identical over 10 bases. The CDR3 totals 18 residues. Trimming at V came to 0 bases and at J to 4 bases, leaving 12 bases not matched to a gene. Germline CDR1 KGHSH, CDR2 LQKENI. The CDR3 spells CASSPPLFPGQGRYEQYF. The CDR3 DNA follows: TGTGCCAGCTCACCACCCCTTTTTCCGGGACAGGGGAGATACGAGCAGTACTTC. The full variable domain, rest sourced from reference TRBV18 and TRBJ2-7, is NAGVMQNPRHLVRRRGQEARLRCSPMKGHSHVYWYRQLPEEGLKFMVYLQKENIIDESGMPKERFSAEFPKEGPSILRIQQVVRGDSAAYFCASSPPLFPGQGRYEQYFGPGTRLTVT.

This clonotype was seen many times. The V and J genes are TRBV2 and TRBJ2-1; D might be TRBD2 (7 bases). Trimming shortened V by 0 bases and J by 4 bases, and 13 bases separated the two germline ends. This CDR3 spans 16 amino acids. The germline V gene encodes CDR1 SNHLY and CDR2 FYNNEI. The CDR3 loop reads CASSEARGGRYNEQFF. The DNA of the CDR3 is TGTGCCAGCAGTGAAGCGAGGGGGGGCCGATACAATGAGCAGTTCTTC. The whole variable domain, filled in from reference TRBV2 and TRBJ2-1, reads EPEVTQTPSHQVTQMGQEVILRCVPISNHLYFYWYRQILGQKVEFLVSFYNNEISEKSEIFDDQFSVERPDGSNFTLKIRSTKLEDSAMYFCASSEARGGRYNEQFFGPGTRLTVL.

J is TRBJ1-1 and V is TRBV2, with D possibly matching TRBD1 (6 bases). The CDR3 runs to 15 residues. Trimming removed 5 bases at V and 0 bases at J, with 13 bases between. Germline V CDR1 and CDR2: SNHLY, FYNNEI. As DNA, the CDR3 is TGTGCCAGCAGTCGGGCAGGGGCTTTGAACACTGAAGCTTTCTTT. Translating gives CASSRAGALNTEAFF. The variable domain in full, completed from reference TRBV2 and TRBJ1-1, reads EPEVTQTPSHQVTQMGQEVILRCVPISNHLYFYWYRQILGQKVEFLVSFYNNEISEKSEIFDDQFSVERPDGSNFTLKIRSTKLEDSAMYFCASSRAGALNTEAFFGQGTRLTVV.

In its sample, this clonotype was seen many times. This chain joins TRBV7-2 and TRBJ2-1; 8 bases fit TRBD2. The length of the CDR3 is 14 residues. The germline V gene encodes CDR1 SGHTA and CDR2 FQGNSA. V lost 5 bases, J lost 10 bases, and 10 bases stayed unmatched. CDR3 sequence reads: CASSPLGLAGEQFF. The CDR3 DNA follows: TGTGCCAGCAGCCCCCTCGGACTAGCTGGGGAGCAGTTCTTC.

The chain recombines TRBV4-2 with TRBJ1-3; D not resolved. V was pared by 1 base and J by 0 bases, with 13 bases between. The CDR3 is 17 residues long. Per the germline V gene, CDR1 is LGHNA and CDR2 is YNFKEQ. The DNA of the CDR3 is TGTGCCAGCAGCCAAGGCGATGGGCGGCTCTCTGGAAACACCATATATTTT. Residues: CASSQGDGRLSGNTIYF.

This clonotype was found many times. The chain uses TRBV10-3 and TRBJ2-7; no reliable D call. Germline V gene sequence: CDR1 ENHRY, CDR2 SYGVKD. The CDR3 totals 17 residues. V lost 7 bases and J lost 0, with 22 bases in between. The CDR3: CAITPRPWQVSSYEQYF. CDR3 nucleotide sequence: TGTGCCATCACCCCAAGACCCTGGCAGGTTAGCTCCTACGAGCAGTACTTC.

This clonotype was counted at least ten times. The chain has TRBV28 and TRBJ2-3, with TRBD2 matching over 12 bases. The CDR3 length is 12 residues. Germline V gives CDR1 MDHEN, CDR2 SYDVKM. With 10 bases clipped from V and 6 bases from J, the junction kept 2 bases outside the gene matches. The CDR3 region has the DNA TGTGCCACCGGGACTAGCGGGGATACGCAGTATTTT. Amino acids: CATGTSGDTQYF.

This clonotype has a count of ten or more. The rearrangement links TRBV7-8 to TRBJ1-2; 7 positions agree with TRBD1. The V gene's germline CDR1 is SGHVS and CDR2 FQNEAQ. CDR3 length: 15 residues. After removal of 0 bases from V and 4 bases from J, the junction contained 5 bases not matched to a gene. The CDR3 bases are TGTGCCAGCAGCTTAGCCTACAGGGGTGGCTATGGCTACACCTTC. Its protein is CASSLAYRGGYGYTF.

In its sample, this clonotype was seen many times. The CDR3 DNA follows: TGTGCCATCACGACAGCAATGAACACTGAAGCTTTCTTT. Protein: CAITTAMNTEAFF. The V and J genes are TRBV10-3 and TRBJ1-1; D is perhaps TRBD1 (5 bases). The ends were cut back, 7 bases at V and 0 bases at J, with 9 bases in the middle. The CDR3 is 13 amino acids. The germline V gene has CDR1 ENHRY and CDR2 SYGVKD.